This section outlines one TCR beta chain sequence together with its context. Its matching antigen is unknown. This sample is part of a study of shared clonotypes between healthy human individuals. Study results and caveats: There were few donors, and this limited the genetic and exposure-history diversity represented. Generally, naive subsets (rather than memory subsets) showed larger estimated richness.

With V trimmed by 5 bases and J by 8 bases, 16 bases remained unmatched. Germline CDR1 LGHNA, CDR2 YSLEER. This CDR3 spans 18 amino acids. CD45RO-negative CD8 cells positively selected for CCR7 made up the naive population, which excluded terminally differentiated effector memory CD45RA+ cells. The data were produced by immunoSEQ multiplex PCR, yet TCRdb's version contains in-frame clones alone and is incomplete. The sample has approximately 740,000 clones, 80% to 95% seen once; the top ten hold less than 25%. The sequence derives from a young man in good health. Sequencing input: naive CD8+ T cells sorted from blood. The chain combines TRBV4-3 with TRBJ2-2; the match to TRBD1 covers 11 bases. CDR3 nucleotides: TGCGCCAGCAGCTTGTCTCCGGGACAGGGGGTGCTCATTGGGGAGCTGTTTTTT. Its translation: CASSLSPGQGVLIGELFF.